A single sample is the source of the 15 T cell receptor beta chains below, sequenced in a study of identical twins (dated by TCRdb to between 2015 and 2016). Library generation was performed with 5' RACE. The listed sequencing device is Illumina HiSeq 2000. TCRdb redid the processing of the public reads, applying fastp at Q25 and MiXCR, and retained in-frame beta chains. Identical CDR3 protein sequences are pooled into one entry, listed with their most common genes and DNA. Here the sample has some 710,000 distinct CDR3 sequences; around 6.1% occur a single time. 1.5% to 2% of the sample belongs to the ten largest clones. Sequenced input: naive T cells sorted from blood. Per the publication, the cell subset or site label means: cells isolated with a human naive T-cell isolation kit. These receptors came from a man between 18 and 29 years old in good health.

V usage is TRBV7-3 and J usage is TRBJ2-2, with D possibly TRBD2 on 5 matching bases. This CDR3 is 17 amino acids long. CDR1 is SGHTA, CDR2 FQGTGA, per germline. V gave up 0 bases and J gave up 4 bases, with 15 bases separating them. The CDR3 sequence: CASSLTVEAAGTGELFF. CDR3 nucleotides: TGTGCCAGCAGCTTAACGGTGGAAGCGGCTGGCACCGGGGAGCTGTTTTTT.

This clonotype turned up a few times. V is TRBV4-2 and J is TRBJ1-5; the D gene is possibly TRBD1 (5 bases). V lost 1 base and J 0 bases, leaving 13 bases between the germline ends. This CDR3 comprises 17 residues. Germline lookup yields CDR1 LGHNA and CDR2 YNFKEQ. This CDR3 reads CASSQAAWTLSNQPQHF. The CDR3 region has the DNA TGTGCCAGCAGCCAAGCTGCTTGGACACTTAGCAATCAGCCCCAGCATTTT.

The table lists this clonotype with many counts. The chain employs TRBV12-3 or TRBV12-4 and TRBJ1-2; D is undetermined. Trimming cost V 7 bases and J 8 bases, with 17 bases left between them. The CDR3 runs 13 residues. This chain's CDR3 is CASTPGESAGYTF. CDR3 nucleotide sequence: TGTGCCAGCACCCCAGGAGAATCTGCGGGCTACACCTTC.

This clonotype has at least ten counts. The V and J genes are TRBV28 and TRBJ1-2, with a possible D match to TRBD1 (6 bases). The CDR3 contains 16 residues. V was cut by 5 bases and J by 4 bases, with 20 bases left in between. The germline gives CDR1 MDHEN, CDR2 SYDVKM. The CDR3 protein is CASSLPDGGGSYGYTF. The CDR3 bases are TGTGCCAGCAGTCTGCCGGATGGGGGCGGTAGCTATGGCTACACCTTC.

This clonotype was seen at least ten times. This chain links TRBV20-1 with TRBJ2-2; possible D gene TRBD2, 5 bases. There are 13 residues in the CDR3. V was shortened by 3 bases and J by 7 bases, with 12 bases between the two germline ends. Germline values: CDR1 DFQATT, CDR2 SNEGSKA (reference sequence). CDR3: CSASPRGLGELFF. DNA of the CDR3: TGCAGTGCTAGCCCCCGTGGACTCGGGGAGCTGTTTTTT.

In this sample, this clonotype turned up many times. This chain uses TRBV6-5 with TRBJ2-5; tentatively, D is TRBD1 (5 bases). In germline, CDR1 is MNHEY, CDR2 SVGAGI. V was cut by 4 bases and J by 5 bases, with 14 bases left in between. This CDR3 spans 14 amino acids. CDR3 in DNA: TGTGCCAGCAGTTCATACCAGGGTCTGGAGACCCAGTACTTC. Its translation is CASSSYQGLETQYF.

The chain uses TRBV27 and TRBJ2-3; no definite D call. CDR1 and CDR2 (germline): MNHEY, SMNVEV (reference sequence). The CDR3 extends over 12 amino acids. V lost 6 bases, J lost 4 bases, and 8 bases lay in between. CDR3 sequence reads: CASRSFADTQYF. The DNA for the CDR3 is TGTGCCAGCAGGTCCTTTGCAGATACGCAGTATTTT.

This clonotype was recorded at least ten times. The chain recombines TRBV5-1 with TRBJ2-1; no firm D call. Trimming left V 7 bases short and J 2 bases short, with 7 bases between. Germline-derived CDR1 and CDR2 are SGHRS and YFSETQ. CDR3 length equals 12 residues. The CDR3 nucleotides read TGCGCCAGCCATTCCACCTACAATGAGCAGTTCTTC. As protein: CASHSTYNEQFF.

This clonotype was detected many times. This sequence joins TRBV27 and TRBJ1-1; D is possibly TRBD1 (5 bases). Deletions cut 7 bases from V and 4 bases from J, with 16 bases between. Germline V gene sequence: CDR1 MNHEY, CDR2 SMNVEV (reference sequence). The CDR3 sequence is 14 residues long. CDR3 sequence: CASTRLGGGTEAFF. The CDR3 region has the DNA TGTGCCAGCACTCGCCTGGGGGGGGGCACTGAAGCTTTCTTT.

The chain uses TRBV5-4 and TRBJ2-7, with 14 bases fitting TRBD2. This CDR3 spans 19 amino acids. Germline V CDR1 and CDR2: SGHNT, YYREEE (reference sequence). V dropped 0 bases and J dropped 5; count of bases not matched to a gene: 13. The CDR3 nucleotides are TGTGCCAGCAGCTTGGGGCAAGGACTAGCGGGAGGCCCCCCGGACGAGCAGTACGTC. Protein: CASSLGQGLAGGPPDEQYV.

This sequence joins TRBV4-3 and TRBJ2-2; D is undetermined. The CDR3 has 14 amino acids. The germline CDR1 and CDR2 sequences are LGHNA and YSLEER. Trimming removed 1 base from V and 4 bases from J, with 7 bases in between. The CDR3: CASSQVRVTGELFF. For the CDR3, the DNA is TGCGCCAGCAGCCAAGTTCGGGTCACCGGGGAGCTGTTTTTT.

The sample holds many counts of this clonotype. The DNA of the CDR3 is TGCAGTGCTATTTCCGGCCCCCCCGGGGAGCTGTTTTTT. It is translated as CSAISGPPGELFF. V gene TRBV20-1 combines with J gene TRBJ2-2; D is undetermined. Germline V CDR1 and CDR2: DFQATT, SNEGSKA (reference sequence). V lost 4 bases, J lost 6 bases, and 12 bases lay in between. The CDR3 is 13 amino acids.

This clonotype was detected only a few times. This chain links TRBV7-8 with TRBJ1-1; maybe TRBD1 (5 bases). This CDR3 is built from 13 residues. V shed 5 bases and J shed 5 bases, with 12 bases lying between them. In germline, CDR1 is SGHVS, CDR2 FQNEAQ. CDR3 DNA sequence: TGTGCCAGCAGCGCGCACCAGGGAACTGAAGCTTTCTTT. Amino acid sequence: CASSAHQGTEAFF.

The chain links TRBV18 to TRBJ2-1, with D unclear. The germline V and J ends were trimmed by 2 bases and 2 bases, with 13 bases remaining between them. CDR3 length equals 16 residues. Germline CDR1 KGHSH, CDR2 LQKENI. The CDR3 protein is CASSPSTGGAYNEQFF. The CDR3 nucleotides read TGTGCCAGCTCACCAAGTACTGGCGGAGCCTACAATGAGCAGTTCTTC.

This clonotype has only a few counts. The V gene is TRBV4-2, the J gene TRBJ2-2, with TRBD1 matching over 9 bases. Germline V CDR1 and CDR2: LGHNA, YNFKEQ. The CDR3 is made up of 18 amino acids. V shed 0 bases and J 5 bases; nucleotides not matched to a gene: 10. In nucleotides, the CDR3 is TGTGCCAGCAGCCAAGAGTCGAGAGGACAGGGGTCAACCGGGGAGCTGTTTTTT. Translating gives CASSQESRGQGSTGELFF.